The T cell receptor beta chain under discussion was sequenced for a study of shared clonotypes between healthy human individuals. Study background: There were three CD4 naive, three CD4 memory, two CD8 naive and one CD8 memory plates per donor.

Whole-study results and caveats: The study found about 4.6% of naive CD4 clonotypes shared across four donors.

Terminally differentiated effector memory CD45RA+ cells were excluded from the naive CD8 cells, which were CD45RO-negative and positively selected for CCR7. Germline CDR1 and CDR2: LGHNA and YNFKEQ. The CDR3 covers 14 residues. The J segment lost 3 bases and the V segment lost 4 bases, leaving 5 bases of the junction unmatched. Of note for this clone: Its antigen is still unknown.

Every subset's genomic DNA went evenly onto several immunoSEQ plates. Sequencing was performed with immunoSEQ multiplex PCR; in TCRdb, only in-frame clones are kept and a portion is missing. Here the sample spans under 700,000 clones, approximately 96% being singletons. This TCR came from a woman younger than 45 in good health. The specimen was naive CD8+ T cells sorted from blood. The rearrangement links TRBV4-2 to TRBJ1-1; TRBD1 aligns across 7 bases. Here the CDR3 DNA reads TGTGCCAGCAGCCCAAAGGGGGCGTACACTGAAGCTTTCTTT. This translates into CASSPKGAYTEAFF.